In this sample, the clone carrying this TCR beta chain turned up many times. Its cognate antigen is unknown. The CDR3 spans 16 residues. Germline CDR1 is SGHTA and CDR2 is FQGNSA. With V trimmed by 5 bases and J by 0 bases, 3 bases remained unmatched. Library preparation for TCR beta used quantitative 5'-RACE with molecular barcodes. TCRdb re-called the 5' RACE reads with MiXCR, one entry per CDR3 protein. The sample lists around 100,000 distinct CDR3 sequences; more than 20% were seen once. These data come from a study of CD8 T cells in ankylosing spondylitis. Whole-study results and caveats: Seemingly distinctive of ankylosing spondylitis blood was a TCR beta motif formed by eight highly homologous variants. CD8+ cells made up the disease-linked clones, which were relatively rare in peripheral blood.

Sequencing was carried out using synovial fluid, either unsorted or a sorted T cell fraction (not recorded which). The chain has TRBV7-2 and TRBJ2-3; TRBD2 matches 12 bases. This receptor was obtained from a male donor with ankylosing spondylitis. CDR3 bases: TGTGCCAGCAGCCTCGGGACTAGCGGGAGCACAGATACGCAGTATTTT. Its translation: CASSLGTSGSTDTQYF.